The 23 T cell receptor beta chains below come from one sample, sequenced in a study of Graves' ophthalmopathy and Graves' hyperthyroidism. Amplified material comprised TCR beta CDR3 regions derived from RNA transcripts. The library came from an HTBI-primed first-round RT-PCR and a second-round multiplex PCR. From the multiplex PCR reads, TCRdb called clonotypes with MiXCR, one entry per CDR3 protein. The sample has 450,000 to 600,000 distinct CDR3 sequences; just under 40% are singletons. Sequenced material: peripheral blood or thyroid tissue (not recorded which). The receptors here all came from an adult man with Graves' hyperthyroidism.

Here the CDR3 DNA reads TGTGCCAGCAGCTTATCTCGTTACAACTATGGCTACACCTTC. Protein sequence: CASSLSRYNYGYTF. The V and J genes are TRBV7-2 and TRBJ1-2, with unresolved D. The V end was cut by 2 bases, the J end by 2 bases, with 9 bases between. In germline, CDR1 is SGHTA, CDR2 FQGNSA. This CDR3 region has 14 residues.

In this sample, this clonotype turned up a few times. J is TRBJ2-7 and V is TRBV7-2, with TRBD1 matching over 7 bases. The CDR3 totals 14 residues. CDR1 and CDR2 (germline): SGHTA, FQGNSA. With V trimmed by 6 bases and J by 4 bases, 9 bases remained unmatched. The chain's CDR3 is CASSLNRGTYEQYF. CDR3 DNA: TGTGCCAGCAGTTTAAACAGGGGTACTTACGAGCAGTACTTC. The whole variable domain, filled in from reference TRBV7-2 and TRBJ2-7, reads GAGVSQSPSNKVTEKGKDVELRCDPISGHTALYWYRQSLGQGLEFLIYFQGNSAPDKSGLPSDRFSAERTGGSVSTLTIQRTQQEDSAVYLCASSLNRGTYEQYFGPGTRLTVT.

The chain joins TRBV29-1 to TRBJ2-7, with 8 bases identical to TRBD1. Germline CDR1 and CDR2: SQVTM and ANQGSEA. The trim removed 3 bases at V and 4 bases at J, leaving 11 bases unmatched. The CDR3 has 15 residues. The CDR3: CSVDGPGTGQYEQYF. CDR3 DNA sequence: TGCAGCGTTGACGGCCCCGGGACAGGACAATACGAGCAGTACTTC.

Remarks on this clonotype: A much larger clone lies a single base off, so this may be a read error. This sequence joins TRBV10-1 and TRBJ1-6, with no clear D. Germline lookup yields CDR1 WNHNN and CDR2 SYGVQD (reference sequence). The CDR3 runs to 13 residues. CDR3 in DNA: TGCGCCAGCAGTGAGGTTGAGGGATCACCCCTCCAGTTT. It translates to CASSEVEGSPLQF.

The J gene is TRBJ1-1, the V gene TRBV29-1, with D tentatively TRBD1 (6 bases). V shed 8 bases and J shed 2 bases, with 12 bases lying between them. This CDR3 is built from 12 residues. Germline CDR1 SQVTM, CDR2 ANQGSEA. DNA of the CDR3: TGCAGCTCCGGGACAAAAAACACTGAAGCTTTCTTT. This codes for CSSGTKNTEAFF.

This clonotype was seen repeatedly, ten times or more. The chain joins TRBV5-8 to TRBJ2-5; 7 bases are shared with TRBD1. V shed 4 bases and J 5 bases; nucleotides not matched to a gene: 5. Germline loops: CDR1 SGHTS, CDR2 YDEGEE. The CDR3 totals 13 residues. The DNA for the CDR3 is TGTGCCAGCAGCCTCGACAGGGTTGAGACCCAGTACTTC. This gives the protein CASSLDRVETQYF. Filled out from reference TRBV5-8 and TRBJ2-5, the complete variable domain reads EAGVTQSPTHLIKTRGQQATLRCSPISGHTSVYWYQQALGLGLQFLLWYDEGEERNRGNFPPRFSGRQFPNYSSELNVNALELEDSALYLCASSLDRVETQYFGPGTRLLVL.

This clonotype was detected many times. The chain recombines TRBV6-1 with TRBJ1-6; no clear D gene. Trimming pared 4 bases from V and 9 bases from J, leaving 10 bases between. This CDR3 comprises 13 residues. The germline CDR1 and CDR2 sequences are MNHNS and SASEGT. The CDR3 is CASSGSLSSPLHF. The CDR3 DNA reads as TGTGCCAGCAGTGGTTCATTAAGTTCACCCCTCCACTTT.

This clonotype occurred many times. This rearrangement joins TRBV5-5 to TRBJ2-7; no reliable D call. V was pared by 2 bases and J by 1 base, with 13 bases between. Per the germline V gene, CDR1 is SGHKS and CDR2 is YYEKEE (reference sequence). The CDR3 runs to 15 residues. CDR3 protein: CASSFGSAGSYEQYF. The CDR3 DNA reads as TGTGCCAGCAGCTTCGGTTCGGCAGGATCCTACGAGCAGTACTTC. The full variable domain, in which reference TRBV5-5 and TRBJ2-7 provide the parts outside the CDR3, is DAGVTQSPTHLIKTRGQQVTLRCSPISGHKSVSWYQQVLGQGPQFIFQYYEKEERGRGNFPDRFSARQFPNYSSELNVNALLLGDSALYLCASSFGSAGSYEQYFGPGTRLTVT.

The rearrangement uses TRBV7-9 and TRBJ1-2, with 8 bases fitting TRBD1. V was pared by 1 base and J by 4 bases, with 8 bases of the junction left unmatched. The CDR3 length is 16 residues. Per the germline V gene, CDR1 is SEHNR and CDR2 is FQNEAQ (reference sequence). CDR3 in amino acids: CASSLGSGTGIYGYTF. For the CDR3, the DNA is TGTGCCAGCAGCTTAGGTTCCGGGACAGGCATCTATGGCTACACCTTC.

This chain links TRBV12-3 or TRBV12-4 with TRBJ2-7; the D gene is possibly TRBD1 (6 bases). There are 12 residues in the CDR3. V gave up 8 bases and J gave up 4 bases, with 12 bases separating them. For the CDR3, the DNA is TGTGCCAGCGGCCAAGGGGGTTACGAGCAGTACTTC. As protein: CASGQGGYEQYF.

A word on this clonotype: The germline gene is not matched at one end of the junction; a read error may be the cause. This chain connects TRBV20-1 to TRBJ1-5; TRBD1 agrees at 7 bases. In germline, CDR1 is DFQATT, CDR2 SNEGSKA (reference sequence). The CDR3 is 14 residues long. The CDR3 protein is CSAAGTAYNQPQHF. For the CDR3, the DNA is TGCAGTGCAGCCGGGACAGCCTACAATCAGCCCCAGCACTTT.

This clonotype came up a few times. V and J are TRBV24-1 and TRBJ2-3; possible D gene TRBD2, 6 bases. Trimming cost V 5 bases and J 3 bases, with 14 bases left between them. The germline V gene has CDR1 KGHDR and CDR2 SFDVKD. The CDR3 is 15 residues long. The chain's CDR3 is CATSVVGGETDTQYF. The CDR3 DNA reads TGTGCCACCAGTGTGGTGGGAGGAGAAACAGATACGCAGTATTTT.

This clonotype has more than one count but fewer than ten. The chain recombines TRBV20-1 with TRBJ2-3; TRBD2 aligns across 10 bases. The CDR3 runs to 15 residues. The germline CDR1 and CDR2 sequences are DFQATT and SNEGSKA (reference sequence). J lost 2 bases, V lost 2 bases, and 4 bases had no gene match. The CDR3 DNA reads as TGCAGTGCTAGACGGAGCGGGGGGGACACAGATACGCAGTATTTT. It encodes CSARRSGGDTDTQYF.

This sequence joins TRBV5-1 and TRBJ2-2; 10 nucleotides align to TRBD1. The junction had 3 bases not matched to a gene; V was cut back by 1 base and J by 0 bases. Germline lookup yields CDR1 SGHRS and CDR2 YFSETQ. This CDR3 comprises 17 residues. In DNA form, the CDR3 reads TGCGCCAGCAGCTTGATGGACAGGGGGGCGAACACCGGGGAGCTGTTTTTT. Translated, it gives CASSLMDRGANTGELFF.

This clonotype was seen ten or more times. This rearrangement joins TRBV5-8 to TRBJ2-6, with 8 bases identical to TRBD1. Germline V gene data show CDR1 as SGHTS and CDR2 as YDEGEE. This CDR3 is 18 amino acids long. V lost 3 bases to trimming and J lost 1 base; unmatched junction nucleotides: 9. CDR3 DNA: TGTGCCAGCAGCTCCTCGACAGGGGTGTGGTCTGGGGCCAACGTCCTGACTTTC. It specifies CASSSSTGVWSGANVLTF.

CDR3 sequence reads: CARGQGIPGNTF. CDR3 sequence (DNA): TGTGCCCGCGGGCAAGGGATCCCTGGAAACACCTTC. This sequence joins TRBV2 and TRBJ1-2; unclear D gene. From germline, CDR1 is SNHLY and CDR2 FYNNEI. Trimming took 11 bases from V and 12 from J, leaving 22 bases between them. The CDR3 is made up of 12 amino acids.

The table lists this clonotype with a few counts. This chain joins TRBV27 and TRBJ2-7, with 15 bases matching TRBD2. This CDR3 comprises 17 residues. Germline V lookup: CDR1 MNHEY, CDR2 SMNVEV (reference sequence). Losses at the gene ends were 7 bases for V and 6 bases for J; bases not matched to a gene: 13. In nucleotides, the CDR3 is TGTGCCAGCAACGACGGACTAGCGGGAGGGCCGGTACTCGAGCAGTACTTC. Amino acids: CASNDGLAGGPVLEQYF.

Turning to this clonotype: This may come from a read error, since a much larger clone is one base off. CDR3 sequence: CSVGSDRGTGTQYF. For the CDR3, the DNA is TGCAGCGTTGGCTCAGACAGGGGCACAGGTACGCAGTATTTT. The chain joins TRBV29-1 to TRBJ2-3; 8 positions match TRBD1. Germline CDR1 and CDR2: SQVTM and ANQGSEA. The CDR3 length is 14 residues.

The chain is built from TRBV2 and TRBJ1-1; D remains unclear. Trimming took 6 bases from V and 12 from J, leaving 11 bases between them. CDR3 length: 10 amino acids. Per the germline V gene, CDR1 is SNHLY and CDR2 is FYNNEI. CDR3 protein: CASSPTVSFF. CDR3 DNA sequence: TGTGCCAGCAGCCCCACAGTGTCTTTCTTT.

The chain combines TRBV9 with TRBJ2-6; weak D call: TRBD2 (6 bases). CDR1 and CDR2 from the germline V gene are SGDLS and YYNGEE. V dropped 7 bases and J dropped 4 bases, with 12 bases sitting between them. The CDR3 sequence is 14 residues long. The CDR3 spells CASGGLRGANVLTF. The CDR3 nucleotides read TGTGCCAGCGGGGGACTCAGAGGGGCCAACGTCCTGACTTTC.

This clonotype was detected only once. A much larger clone differs by one base, so this may be a read error. The CDR3: CASTGHPSGANVLTF. The CDR3 nucleotides are TGTGCCAGCACCGGACATCCCTCTGGGGCCAACGTCCTGACTTTC. This chain links TRBV7-2 with TRBJ2-6; D is possibly TRBD1 (5 bases). The CDR3 totals 15 residues. Trimming shortened V by 7 bases and J by 0 bases, and 10 bases separated the two germline ends. The germline V gene encodes CDR1 SGHTA and CDR2 FQGNSA.

This chain links TRBV19 with TRBJ1-1, with D possibly being TRBD1 (6 bases). Germline lookup yields CDR1 LNHDA and CDR2 SQIVND (reference sequence). V lost 0 bases and J lost 7, with 9 bases in between. This CDR3 comprises 13 residues. For the CDR3, the DNA is TGTGCCAGTAGTATAGATCGGACAGTTGAAGCTTTCTTT. Its protein is CASSIDRTVEAFF.

V is TRBV7-8 and J is TRBJ1-1; 7 nucleotides match TRBD1. Germline V gene lookup returns CDR1 SGHVS and CDR2 FQNEAQ. The junction had 4 bases not matched to a gene; V was cut back by 5 bases and J by 1 base. The CDR3 contains 14 residues. CDR3 in DNA: TGTGCCAGCAGCCACCACAGGGGGAACACTGAAGCTTTCTTT. Translation gives CASSHHRGNTEAFF.